The 2 T cell receptor beta chains listed next were all sequenced from one sample in a study of blood T cells in healthy people across ages. A second PCR, run for about 6 to 11 cycles, used a sample-barcoded 5' primer plus a J-beta primer mix. TCRdb passed the 5' RACE reads through MiXCR, listing each CDR3 protein once. Here the sample spans roughly 640,000 distinct CDR3 sequences, approximately 30% being singletons. Sequenced material: blood. Source of these receptors: a woman of 80 years or more in good health.

The rearrangement joins TRBV6-5 to TRBJ1-1; tentatively, D is TRBD1 (5 bases). The V end was cut by 2 bases, the J end by 8 bases, with 12 bases between. Germline V gene data show CDR1 as MNHEY and CDR2 as SVGAGI. The CDR3 runs to 13 residues. This chain's CDR3 is CASSYQGSREAFF. CDR3 sequence (DNA): TGTGCCAGCAGTTACCAGGGATCCAGAGAAGCTTTCTTT.

The table lists this clonotype with many counts. The genes are TRBV6-1 and TRBJ2-3, with D possibly TRBD1 on 6 matching bases. The CDR3 covers 17 residues. Trimming took 4 bases from V and 2 from J, leaving 19 bases between them. Germline V gives CDR1 MNHNS, CDR2 SASEGT. The CDR3 protein is CASSAAPGVSFTDTQYF. CDR3 coding DNA: TGTGCCAGCAGTGCGGCTCCAGGGGTTTCCTTCACAGATACGCAGTATTTT.